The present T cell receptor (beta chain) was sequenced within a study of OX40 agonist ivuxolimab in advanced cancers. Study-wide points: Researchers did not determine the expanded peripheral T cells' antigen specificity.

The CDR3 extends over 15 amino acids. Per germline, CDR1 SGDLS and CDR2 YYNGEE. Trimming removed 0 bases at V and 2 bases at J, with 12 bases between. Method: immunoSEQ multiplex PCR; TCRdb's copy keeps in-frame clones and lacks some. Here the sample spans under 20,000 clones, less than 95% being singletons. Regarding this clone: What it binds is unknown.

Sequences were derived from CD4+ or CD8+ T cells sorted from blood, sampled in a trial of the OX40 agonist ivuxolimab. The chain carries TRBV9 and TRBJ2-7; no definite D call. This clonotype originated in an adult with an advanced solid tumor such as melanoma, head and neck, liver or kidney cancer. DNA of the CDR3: TGTGCCAGCAGCGTAGGACATTCAGGAACCTACGAGCAGTACTTC. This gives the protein CASSVGHSGTYEQYF.